These T cell receptor beta chains were read from a single sample in a study of CD8 T cells in ankylosing spondylitis. MiXCR was run by TCRdb on the 5' RACE reads, yielding one entry per CDR3 protein. The table lists more than 7,500 distinct CDR3 sequences, 3.9% of them singletons, with around 9.3% in the top ten. The specimen was blood, either unsorted or a sorted T cell fraction (not recorded which). The source of these receptors is a female donor with ankylosing spondylitis or in good health (not recorded which). Each CDR3 is given with its conserved first and last residue. The D gene is left open where the match is weak. Size tells how often a clone was seen (once, few, many) or the class of an expanded clone, and some rows leave it out.

few,TRBV9,TRBJ1-2,-,CASSVGREVNYGYTF,TGTGCCAGCAGCGTCGGCAGGGAGGTCAACTATGGCTACACCTTC
many,TRBV9,TRBJ2-7,TRBD1,CASSVGGTEAYEQYF,TGTGCCAGCAGCGTAGGAGGGACAGAAGCCTACGAGCAGTACTTC
medium-sized,TRBV9,TRBJ2-1,TRBD2,CASSARPGLAGGDEQFF,TGTGCCAGCAGCGCCCGGCCGGGACTAGCGGGGGGGGATGAGCAGTTCTTC
many,TRBV9,TRBJ2-1,TRBD2,CASSVLAEGMHEQFF,TGTGCCAGCAGCGTACTAGCGGAGGGGATGCATGAGCAGTTCTTC
many,TRBV9,TRBJ2-1,TRBD2,CASSGGREGLGNEQFF,TGTGCCAGCAGCGGAGGGCGGGAGGGACTCGGCAATGAGCAGTTCTTC
few,TRBV9,TRBJ2-6,-,CASSDSGANVLTF,TGTGCCAGCAGCGACTCTGGGGCCAACGTCCTGACTTTC
few,TRBV9,TRBJ2-3,-,CASSPGPVTDTQYF,TGTGCCAGCAGCCCTGGACCCGTCACAGATACGCAGTATTTT
many,TRBV9,TRBJ2-1,TRBD2,CASEGLAGNNEQFF,TGTGCCAGCGAGGGACTAGCGGGGAACAATGAGCAGTTCTTC
many,TRBV9,TRBJ1-2,-,CASSGEVGTTPIGYYGYTF,TGTGCCAGCAGCGGTGAAGTAGGGACAACTCCTATCGGGTACTATGGCTACACCTTC
-,TRBV9,TRBJ1-2,-,CASSVEDSQYGYTF,TGTGCCAGCAGCGTGGAGGACAGTCAATATGGCTACACCTTC
medium-sized,TRBV5-1,TRBJ1-5,-,CASRNQGQPQHF,TGCGCCAGCAGGAACCAAGGGCAGCCCCAGCATTTT
many,TRBV9,TRBJ2-1,TRBD2,CASSASGGASYEQFF,TGTGCCAGCAGCGCCAGCGGGGGGGCCTCGTATGAGCAGTTCTTC
medium-sized,TRBV9,TRBJ2-5,-,CASSVNLRDDQYF,TGTGCCAGCAGCGTAAATCTCAGGGATGACCAGTACTTC
-,TRBV9,TRBJ2-1,TRBD2,CASSVAGRGNNEQFF,TGTGCCAGCAGCGTAGCCGGGCGGGGGAACAATGAGCAGTTCTTC
many,TRBV9,TRBJ2-1,-,CASSVESGGPDLYNEQFF,TGTGCCAGCAGCGTTGAGTCCGGGGGCCCCGATCTATACAATGAGCAGTTCTTC
medium-sized,TRBV9,TRBJ1-1,-,CASSPSGVMNTEAFF,TGTGCCAGCAGCCCCAGTGGAGTGATGAACACTGAAGCTTTCTTT
many,TRBV9,TRBJ2-1,-,CASSARPPEQFF,TGTGCCAGCAGCGCCCGGCCGCCAGAGCAGTTCTTC
medium-sized,TRBV9,TRBJ2-2,-,CASRGMNTGELFF,TGTGCCAGCAGAGGGATGAACACCGGGGAGCTGTTTTTT
medium-sized,TRBV9,TRBJ2-5,-,CASSAPGWIETQYF,TGTGCCAGCAGCGCCCCAGGGTGGATAGAGACCCAGTACTTC
medium-sized,TRBV9,TRBJ2-3,-,CASSAGSRTDTQYF,TGTGCCAGCAGCGCGGGGTCTCGCACAGATACGCAGTATTTT
many,TRBV9,TRBJ2-7,TRBD2,CASSPGLAHEQYF,TGTGCCAGCAGCCCAGGACTAGCGCACGAGCAGTACTTC
medium-sized,TRBV9,TRBJ1-5,-,CASSPGGSGNQPQHF,TGTGCCAGCAGCCCAGGAGGAAGCGGCAATCAGCCCCAGCATTTT
medium-sized,TRBV9,TRBJ2-1,-,CASSVSGNEQFF,TGTGCCAGCAGCGTATCGGGGAATGAGCAGTTCTTC
medium-sized,TRBV9,TRBJ2-7,-,CASSPEWRVSEQYF,TGTGCCAGCAGCCCGGAGTGGAGGGTTTCCGAGCAGTACTTC
medium-sized,TRBV9,TRBJ1-6,-,CASSLARQLTYNSPLHF,TGTGCCAGCAGCCTGGCGCGACAGCTCACCTATAATTCACCCCTCCACTTT
few,TRBV9,TRBJ2-3,-,CASSVGLTGPEEYF,TGTGCCAGCAGCGTAGGTCTTACCGGGCCCGAAGAGTATTTT
many,TRBV9,TRBJ1-1,-,CASSGKTGGSTEAFF,TGTGCCAGCAGCGGAAAGACAGGCGGGAGCACTGAAGCTTTCTTT
-,TRBV9,TRBJ2-1,-,CASRGNDNEQFF,TGTGCGTCTCGGGGTAACGACAATGAGCAGTTCTTC
-,TRBV9,TRBJ2-2,TRBD2,CASSPTRGGTGEPFF,TGTGCCAGCAGCCCTACCCGGGGGGGCACCGGGGAGCCGTTTTTT
few,TRBV9,TRBJ2-1,-,CASSVDVYGKYNEQFF,TGTGCCAGCAGCGTAGATGTTTACGGGAAATACAATGAGCAGTTCTTC
medium-sized,TRBV9,TRBJ1-2,TRBD1,CASSPKGTGWAYGYTF,TGTGCCAGCAGCCCTAAGGGGACAGGTTGGGCTTATGGCTACACCTTC
medium-sized,TRBV9,TRBJ1-2,TRBD1,CASSVEDRGYGYTF,TGTGCCAGCAGCGTAGAGGACAGGGGATATGGCTACACCTTC
many,TRBV9,TRBJ2-3,-,CASSVGLILGDTQYF,TGTGCCAGCAGCGTAGGGCTCATCCTCGGTGATACGCAGTATTTT
medium-sized,TRBV9,TRBJ1-4,-,CASSVAPGAYNEKLFF,TGTGCCAGCAGCGTAGCCCCGGGGGCCTATAATGAAAAACTGTTTTTT
medium-sized,TRBV9,TRBJ1-1,-,CASSAGRGNTEAFF,TGTGCCAGCAGCGCGGGAAGGGGGAACACTGAAGCTTTCTTT
medium-sized,TRBV9,TRBJ2-7,TRBD2,CASSVALAGYEQYF,TGTGCCAGCAGCGTAGCCCTAGCGGGGTACGAGCAGTACTTC
medium-sized,TRBV9,TRBJ2-5,-,CASSVEGRQETQYF,TGTGCCAGCAGCGTAGAAGGCAGACAAGAGACCCAGTACTTC
-,TRBV9,TRBJ2-5,-,CASSPLPQETQYF,TGTGCCAGCAGCCCACTCCCCCAAGAGACCCAGTACTTC
medium-sized,TRBV9,TRBJ2-3,-,CASSVARNADTQYF,TGTGCCAGCAGCGTAGCTAGAAACGCAGATACGCAGTATTTT
many,TRBV9,TRBJ2-7,-,CASSAGAGEQYF,TGTGCCAGCAGCGCCGGGGCAGGAGAGCAGTACTTC
few,TRBV9,TRBJ2-5,TRBD2,CASSPPTSGRTQETQYF,TGTGCCAGCAGCCCCCCGACTAGCGGCAGGACCCAAGAGACCCAGTACTTC